Following are 27 T cell receptor beta chains from one sample sequenced in a study of CD8+CD57+ T cells in acquired aplastic anemia. Template material for TCR beta VDJ and CDR3 profiling consisted of genomic DNA. TCRdb independently ran MiXCR on the reads; one entry per CDR3 protein. Of some 240,000 distinct CDR3 sequences in the sample, roughly 33% were seen once. The sequencing input was sorted CD4+, CD8+, or CD8+CD57+ T cells (not recorded which) from PBMCs. The receptors stem from a human donor in good health, serving as a control.

V gene TRBV10-3 combines with J gene TRBJ1-1; TRBD1 matches at 9 bases. The CDR3 runs 16 residues. CDR1 is ENHRY and CDR2 is SYGVKD in the germline V gene. V was clipped by 4 bases and J by 0 bases; unmatched bases: 6. CDR3 loop: CAISGTGETLNTEAFF. As DNA, the CDR3 is TGTGCCATCAGTGGGACAGGGGAGACCTTGAACACTGAAGCTTTCTTT.

The V gene is TRBV29-1, the J gene TRBJ2-7, with 11 bases that match TRBD1. There are 16 residues in the CDR3. Trimming removed 1 base from V and 3 bases from J; junction bases left unmatched: 8. Germline CDR1 and CDR2: SQVTM and ANQGSEA. CDR3 amino acids: CSVEGPGQGDGYEQYF. CDR3 DNA: TGCAGCGTTGAAGGACCGGGACAGGGGGACGGCTACGAGCAGTACTTC.

The chain couples TRBV5-1 to TRBJ2-1; unclear D gene. The CDR3 has 12 residues. CDR1 SGHRS and CDR2 YFSETQ come from the germline V gene. With 0 bases removed from V and 7 bases from J, the gap between germline ends came to 5 bases. CDR3 bases: TGCGCCAGCAGCTTGGTGGAAAATGAGCAGTTCTTC. It encodes CASSLVENEQFF.

This chain links TRBV5-1 with TRBJ2-1; 8 nucleotides line up with TRBD1. Looked up from germline, CDR1 is SGHRS and CDR2 is YFSETQ. V shed 0 bases, J shed 7 bases, and the junction held 3 bases outside the gene matches. The CDR3 is 14 residues long. The CDR3 DNA is TGCGCCAGCAGCTTGGGGCAGGGGGCGAATGAGCAGTTCTTC. Amino acid sequence: CASSLGQGANEQFF. The complete variable domain, with remaining parts taken from reference TRBV5-1 and TRBJ2-1, reads KAGVTQTPRYLIKTRGQQVTLSCSPISGHRSVSWYQQTPGQGLQFLFEYFSETQRNKGNFPGRFSGRQFSNSRSEMNVSTLELGDSALYLCASSLGQGANEQFFGPGTRLTVL.

This clonotype has ten or more counts. The gene calls are TRBV7-9 and TRBJ1-2; TRBD1 might be the D (6 bases). Trimming shortened V by 2 bases and J by 6 bases, and 10 bases separated the two germline ends. From germline, CDR1 is SEHNR and CDR2 FQNEAQ (reference sequence). The CDR3 sequence is 13 residues long. The CDR3 region is CASSLQGQDGYTF. DNA for the CDR3: TGTGCCAGCAGCTTACAGGGGCAGGATGGCTACACCTTC. Full variable domain (rest looked up from reference TRBV7-9 and TRBJ1-2): DTGVSQNPRHKITKRGQNVTFRCDPISEHNRLYWYRQTLGQGPEFLTYFQNEAQLEKSRLLSDRFSAERPKGSFSTLEIQRTEQGDSAMYLCASSLQGQDGYTFGSGTRLTVV.

In this sample, this clonotype turned up many times. V gene TRBV6-1 combines with J gene TRBJ2-3; no firm D call. V lost 6 bases and J 1 base, leaving 11 bases between the germline ends. Germline assignment: CDR1 MNHNS and CDR2 SASEGT. CDR3 size: 14 residues. For the CDR3, the DNA is TGTGCCAGCAGCGACCGAGGAGGCACAGATACGCAGTATTTT. Translated, it gives CASSDRGGTDTQYF.

This clonotype was found many times. This chain joins TRBV2 and TRBJ2-2, with D perhaps given as TRBD1 or TRBD2 (5 bases each). The germline V gene has CDR1 SNHLY and CDR2 FYNNEI. This CDR3 contains 14 residues. The V and J ends lost 6 bases and 4 bases respectively, with 12 bases between them. This CDR3 reads CASSSGTLTGELFF. The CDR3 DNA is TGTGCCAGCAGCTCCGGGACGCTCACCGGGGAGCTGTTTTTT.

The rearrangement links TRBV20-1 to TRBJ2-5; no reliable D call. V lost 5 bases and J lost 2, with 15 bases in between. There are 14 residues in the CDR3. In germline, CDR1 is DFQATT, CDR2 SNEGSKA (reference sequence). The CDR3 spells CSAEAAEWQETQYF. DNA for the CDR3: TGCAGTGCTGAGGCGGCGGAATGGCAAGAGACCCAGTACTTC.

Regarding this clonotype: A read error may be the cause here, since a much bigger clone is one base away. The V call is TRBV5-1, the J call TRBJ1-2, with TRBD1 matching over 7 bases. The CDR3 contains 15 residues. CDR1 is SGHRS and CDR2 is YFSETQ in the germline V gene. The CDR3 bases are TGCGCCAGCAGCTTGGCTGGGGGACAGAACTATGGCAACACCTTC. It translates to CASSLAGGQNYGNTF.

This chain links TRBV10-3 with TRBJ1-2; no reliable D call. The ends were cut back, 11 bases at V and 1 base at J, with 11 bases in the middle. The V gene's germline CDR1 is ENHRY and CDR2 SYGVKD. This CDR3 spans 12 amino acids. The CDR3 reads CAVEHSNYGYTF. DNA for the CDR3: TGTGCCGTGGAGCACAGTAACTATGGCTACACCTTC.

This clonotype was seen only a few times. V and J are TRBV2 and TRBJ2-1; TRBD2 aligns across 9 bases. This CDR3 contains 15 residues. Germline V lookup: CDR1 SNHLY, CDR2 FYNNEI. With V trimmed by 6 bases and J by 4 bases, 7 bases remained unmatched. The CDR3 bases are TGTGCCAGCAGCGCTGGCGGGAGGGGATACAATGAGCAGTTCTTC. Amino acid sequence: CASSAGGRGYNEQFF.

This clonotype was found many times. The V call is TRBV12-3 or TRBV12-4, the J call TRBJ2-7, with D possibly being TRBD1 (6 bases). The V end lost 2 bases, the J end lost 4 bases, and 12 bases lay between the germline ends. This CDR3 has 14 residues. CDR3 residues: CASSLSQGTYEQYF. The CDR3 nucleotides read TGTGCCAGCAGTTTATCTCAGGGGACGTACGAGCAGTACTTC.

This clonotype was seen only once. CDR3 region: CATSRDRLNTEAFF. For the CDR3, the DNA is TGTGCCACCAGCAGGGACAGGTTGAACACTGAAGCTTTCTTT. The V gene is TRBV15, the J gene TRBJ1-1; 7 nucleotides agree with TRBD1. CDR3 length: 14 residues. The V and J ends lost 3 bases and 0 bases, in that order; junction bases with no gene match: 1. From germline, CDR1 is LNHNV and CDR2 YYDKDF (reference sequence).

This clonotype was detected many times. The junction departs from germline at one end; a sequencing error may be responsible. The J gene is TRBJ1-1, the V gene TRBV6-4, with D hard to call. Germline CDR1 is MRHNA and CDR2 is SNTAGT. The CDR3 is made up of 13 amino acids. The DNA of the CDR3 is TGTGCCAGCAGTAACTCAGTAAACACTGAAGCTTTCTTT. Amino acids: CASSNSVNTEAFF.

A few counts support this clonotype. The rearrangement joins TRBV9 to TRBJ1-1, with D maybe TRBD1 (6 bases). V gave up 4 bases and J gave up 4 bases, with 14 bases separating them. The germline V gene has CDR1 SGDLS and CDR2 YYNGEE. The CDR3 loop spans 14 amino acids. The CDR3 DNA sequence: TGTGCCAGCAGCCCCAGAGGGGGAGTCACTGAAGCTTTCTTT. This translates into CASSPRGGVTEAFF.

This clonotype was found many times. This chain joins TRBV2 and TRBJ2-7; possible D gene TRBD1, 6 bases. Germline CDR1 SNHLY, CDR2 FYNNEI. The V end lost 6 bases, the J end lost 12 bases, and 21 bases lay between the germline ends. The CDR3 covers 13 residues. Written as DNA, the CDR3 is TGTGCCAGCAGGGAAAGTCGGGACACGACGTGGTACTTC. Amino acids: CASRESRDTTWYF. The variable domain in full, completed from reference TRBV2 and TRBJ2-7, reads EPEVTQTPSHQVTQMGQEVILRCVPISNHLYFYWYRQILGQKVEFLVSFYNNEISEKSEIFDDQFSVERPDGSNFTLKIRSTKLEDSAMYFCASRESRDTTWYFGPGTRLTVT.

This chain links TRBV18 with TRBJ2-2; D gene ambiguous. The CDR3 has 14 amino acids. Trimming left V 1 base short and J 3 bases short, with 6 bases between. Germline V lookup: CDR1 KGHSH, CDR2 LQKENI. CDR3 in DNA: TGTGCCAGCTCACCACTCGCGCACACCGGGGAGCTGTTTTTT. It specifies CASSPLAHTGELFF.

Regarding this clonotype: A junction end diverges from the germline sequence, so it may reflect a read error. The V and J genes are TRBV29-1 and TRBJ1-2; TRBD1 is a possible D gene (5 bases). The CDR3 totals 13 residues. Per germline, CDR1 SQVTM and CDR2 ANQGSEA. The CDR3 protein is CSVEEQAAYGYTF. CDR3 in DNA: TGCAGCGTGGAAGAACAGGCGGCGTACGGCTACACCTTC.

The chain recombines TRBV7-9 with TRBJ1-1; no clear D gene. Germline V lookup: CDR1 SEHNR, CDR2 FQNEAQ (reference sequence). This CDR3 has 13 residues. Between the trimmed V and J ends, which lost 1 base and 14 bases, there was a span of 17 bases. In DNA form, the CDR3 reads TGTGCCAGCAGCTTAGATGTGGGCCCGAAAGGATTCTTT. Residues: CASSLDVGPKGFF.

The chain employs TRBV2 and TRBJ2-5; 9 bases map to TRBD2. Per the germline V gene, CDR1 is SNHLY and CDR2 is FYNNEI. V gave up 6 bases and J gave up 8 bases; unmatched junction bases: 4. The CDR3 totals 12 residues. This chain's CDR3 is CASRNSGSTQYF. The CDR3 DNA sequence: TGTGCCAGCAGGAATAGCGGGAGTACCCAGTACTTC.

V and J are TRBV18 and TRBJ1-2; 8 bases map to TRBD1. The CDR3 is made up of 14 amino acids. Germline CDR1 and CDR2: KGHSH and LQKENI. The V gene end was trimmed by 2 bases and the J gene end by 6 bases; junction bases not matched to a gene: 5. The DNA for the CDR3 is TGTGCCAGCTCACCAGGTTCGACAGGGGATGGCTACACCTTC. Translation gives CASSPGSTGDGYTF. The variable domain in full, completed from reference TRBV18 and TRBJ1-2, reads NAGVMQNPRHLVRRRGQEARLRCSPMKGHSHVYWYRQLPEEGLKFMVYLQKENIIDESGMPKERFSAEFPKEGPSILRIQQVVRGDSAAYFCASSPGSTGDGYTFGSGTRLTVV.

This clonotype was found a few times. The chain carries TRBV6-5 and TRBJ2-7; 8 nucleotides match TRBD1. Looked up from germline, CDR1 is MNHEY and CDR2 is SVGAGI. V shed 2 bases, J shed 3 bases, and the junction held 0 bases outside the gene matches. This CDR3 contains 13 residues. The CDR3: CASSYDRGYEQYF. CDR3 nucleotides: TGTGCCAGCAGTTACGACAGGGGCTACGAGCAGTACTTC.

The chain has TRBV3-1 and TRBJ1-5; TRBD1 agrees at 7 bases. With 2 bases clipped from V and 9 bases from J, the junction kept 7 bases outside the gene matches. CDR1 is LGHDT and CDR2 is YNNKEL in the germline V gene (reference sequence). This CDR3 comprises 14 residues. The CDR3 bases are TGTGCCAGCAGCCAATCAGGGGGAGTTTTGCCCCAGCATTTT. Its translation: CASSQSGGVLPQHF.

This clonotype was seen many times. J is TRBJ2-2 and V is TRBV2, with D perhaps TRBD1 (5 bases). Germline CDR1 reads SNHLY; CDR2 reads FYNNEI. The CDR3 spans 16 residues. V lost 4 bases to trimming and J lost 1 base, with 13 bases between them. DNA for the CDR3: TGTGCCAGCAGTGTACAGAGCAGGGAGAACACCGGGGAGCTGTTTTTT. It encodes CASSVQSRENTGELFF.

CDR3 bases: TGTGCCAGCAGCTTAGTTCGGGATTTGAACTATGGCTACACCTTC. Its translation: CASSLVRDLNYGYTF. V is TRBV11-2 and J is TRBJ1-2; D uncertain. V was trimmed by 1 base and J by 2 bases, leaving 11 bases between them. This CDR3 spans 15 amino acids. Germline loops: CDR1 SGHAT, CDR2 FQNNGV.

The chain is built from TRBV5-4 and TRBJ2-7, with D possibly matching TRBD1 (6 bases). This CDR3 has 15 residues. V shed 1 base and J shed 0 bases, with 11 bases lying between them. Germline assignment: CDR1 SGHNT and CDR2 YYREEE (reference sequence). In DNA form, the CDR3 reads TGTGCCAGCAGCTTGTCAGGGGCCAGCTCCTACGAGCAGTACTTC. Its protein is CASSLSGASSYEQYF.

This clonotype was detected many times. This chain connects TRBV7-9 to TRBJ2-2; maybe TRBD2 (6 bases). Germline CDR1 is SEHNR and CDR2 is FQNEAQ (reference sequence). CDR3 length: 13 amino acids. Trimming removed 5 bases at V and 5 bases at J, with 9 bases between. CDR3 sequence reads: CASSPRGTGELFF. CDR3 in DNA: TGTGCCAGCAGCCCACGGGGGACCGGGGAGCTGTTTTTT.